Reported below is one T cell receptor (beta chain). Germline CDR1 and CDR2: GTSNPN and SVGIG (reference sequence). This CDR3 has 13 amino acids. With 3 bases removed from V and 5 bases from J, the gap between germline ends came to 13 bases. Using immunoSEQ multiplex PCR, the repertoire was profiled, and TCRdb retains in-frame clones only, with some absent. This table has 65,000 to 80,000 clones, roughly four fifths appearing once. This sample is drawn from a study of blood T cell repertoires in COVID-19. The wider study: The United States, Italy and Spain supplied acute and convalescent COVID-19 samples.

This TCR derives from a man aged 45-65 years with acute or convalescent COVID-19. Sequencing was performed on peripheral blood. The gene calls are TRBV30 and TRBJ2-5, with D hard to call. This CDR3 is CAWSPGPKETQYF. CDR3 bases: TGTGCCTGGAGCCCAGGCCCTAAGGAGACCCAGTACTTC.